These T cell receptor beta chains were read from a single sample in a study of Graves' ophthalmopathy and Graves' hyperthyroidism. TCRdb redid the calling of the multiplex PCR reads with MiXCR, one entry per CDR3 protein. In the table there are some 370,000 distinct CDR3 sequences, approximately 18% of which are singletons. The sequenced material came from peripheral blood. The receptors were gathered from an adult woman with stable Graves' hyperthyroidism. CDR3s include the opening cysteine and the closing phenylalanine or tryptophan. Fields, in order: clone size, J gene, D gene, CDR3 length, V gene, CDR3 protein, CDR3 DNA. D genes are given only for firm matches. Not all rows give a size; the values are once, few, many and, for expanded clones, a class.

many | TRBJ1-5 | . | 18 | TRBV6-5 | CASSSPQRTVKPREPQHF | TGTGCCAGCAGCAGCCCTCAAAGGACAGTGAAACCGAGGGAGCCCCAGCATTTT
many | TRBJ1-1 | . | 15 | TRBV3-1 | CASSQETGMNTEAFF | TGTGCCAGCAGCCAAGAAACAGGGATGAACACTGAAGCTTTCTTT
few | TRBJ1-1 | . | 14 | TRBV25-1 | CASSEYAGNTEAFF | TGTGCCAGCAGTGAATACGCCGGGAACACTGAAGCTTTCTTT
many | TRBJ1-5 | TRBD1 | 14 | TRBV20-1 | CSARSDRANQPQHF | TGCAGTGCACGATCGGACAGGGCGAACCAGCCCCAGCATTTT
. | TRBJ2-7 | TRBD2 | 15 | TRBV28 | CASRTGTSGNYEQYF | TGTGCCAGCAGAACCGGGACTAGCGGGAACTACGAGCAGTACTTC
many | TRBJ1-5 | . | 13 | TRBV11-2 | CASSLRMNQPQHF | TGTGCCAGCAGCTTAAGGATGAATCAGCCCCAGCATTTT
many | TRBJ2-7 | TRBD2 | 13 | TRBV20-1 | CSAYLAGVNEQYF | TGCAGTGCGTACCTAGCGGGAGTCAACGAGCAGTACTTC
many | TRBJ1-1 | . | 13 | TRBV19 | CATKWDWNTEAFF | TGTGCCACTAAATGGGACTGGAACACTGAAGCTTTCTTT
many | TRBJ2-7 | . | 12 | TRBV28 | CASSLVFTEQYF | TGTGCCAGCAGTTTAGTTTTTACCGAGCAGTACTTC
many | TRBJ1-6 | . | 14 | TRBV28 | CASSSQPYNSPLHF | TGTGCCAGCAGCTCCCAGCCGTACAATTCACCCCTCCACTTT
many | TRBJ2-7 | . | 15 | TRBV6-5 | CASSYSTTGSYEQYF | TGTGCCAGCAGTTACTCGACTACGGGATCCTACGAGCAGTACTTC
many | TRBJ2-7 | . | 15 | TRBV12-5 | CASGLENGGRDEQYF | TGTGCTAGTGGTTTGGAAAACGGGGGCAGGGACGAGCAGTACTTC
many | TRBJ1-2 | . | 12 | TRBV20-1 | CSASNRGYGYTF | TGCAGTGCTAGTAATAGGGGGTATGGCTACACCTTC
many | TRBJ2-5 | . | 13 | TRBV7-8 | CASSPVQQETQYF | TGTGCCAGCAGTCCGGTACAGCAAGAGACCCAGTACTTC
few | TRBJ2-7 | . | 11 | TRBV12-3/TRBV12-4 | CASSLQGTQYF | TGTGCCAGCAGCTTACAGGGCACTCAGTACTTC
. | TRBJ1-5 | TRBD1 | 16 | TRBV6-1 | CASNRDRADSNQPQHF | TGTGCCAGCAACCGGGACAGGGCCGATAGCAATCAGCCCCAGCATTTT
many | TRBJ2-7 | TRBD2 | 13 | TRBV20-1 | CSAGLAGAYEQYF | TGCAGTGCCGGACTAGCGGGAGCCTACGAGCAGTACTTC
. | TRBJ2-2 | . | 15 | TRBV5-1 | CASSRTAALAGELFF | TGCGCCAGCAGCCGGACAGCAGCCTTGGCCGGGGAGCTGTTTTTT
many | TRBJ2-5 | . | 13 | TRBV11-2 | CASSMRFQETQYF | TGTGCCAGCAGTATGCGGTTCCAAGAGACCCAGTACTTC
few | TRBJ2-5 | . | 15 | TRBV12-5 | CASGGTGPGGETQYF | TGTGCTAGTGGGGGTACCGGGCCCGGAGGAGAGACCCAGTACTTC
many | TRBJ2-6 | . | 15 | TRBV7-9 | CASSPGGAGANVLTF | TGTGCCAGCAGCCCGGGGGGCGCTGGGGCCAACGTCCTGACTTTC
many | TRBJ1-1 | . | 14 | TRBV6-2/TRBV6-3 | CASSTRGGTTEAFF | TGTGCCAGCAGCACCCGGGGGGGGACCACTGAAGCTTTCTTT
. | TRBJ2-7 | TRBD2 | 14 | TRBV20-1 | CSAIPSSGRFEQYF | TGCAGTGCTATACCGTCTAGCGGGAGATTTGAGCAGTACTTC
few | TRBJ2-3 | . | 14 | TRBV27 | CASSEGPTTDTQYF | TGTGCCAGCAGTGAGGGTCCGACCACAGATACGCAGTATTTT
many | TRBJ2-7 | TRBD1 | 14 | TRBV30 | CALTRTGANYEQYF | TGTGCCTTGACACGGACAGGGGCAAACTACGAGCAGTACTTC
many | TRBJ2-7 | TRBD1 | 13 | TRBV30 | CASKGQGSYEQYF | TGTGCCTCCAAGGGACAGGGCAGTTACGAGCAGTACTTC
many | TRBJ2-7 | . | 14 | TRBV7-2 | CASRPPRLALGGYF | TGTGCCAGCAGACCCCCTCGATTGGCCTTGGGGGGGTACTTC
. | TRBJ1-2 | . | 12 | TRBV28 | CASLSTNYGYTF | TGTGCCAGTTTGAGCACTAACTATGGCTACACCTTC
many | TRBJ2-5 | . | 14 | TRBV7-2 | CASSLKFGSGTQYF | TGTGCCAGCAGCTTAAAGTTCGGCTCGGGGACCCAGTACTTC
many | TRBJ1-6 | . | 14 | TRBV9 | CASSAVAVRTPLHF | TGTGCCAGCAGCGCAGTGGCCGTGAGAACACCCCTCCACTTT
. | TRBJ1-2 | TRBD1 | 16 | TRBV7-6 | CASSTLGQGATYGYTF | TGTGCCAGCAGCACCCTCGGACAGGGGGCGACCTATGGCTACACCTTC
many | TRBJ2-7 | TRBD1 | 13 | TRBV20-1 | CSPRDRGSYEQYF | TGCAGTCCTAGGGACAGGGGGTCCTACGAGCAGTACTTC
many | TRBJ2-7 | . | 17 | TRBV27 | CASSYKAGGMFSYEQYF | TGTGCCAGCAGCTATAAGGCTGGTGGCATGTTTTCCTACGAGCAGTACTTC
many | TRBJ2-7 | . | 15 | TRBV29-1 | CSVEGGASVGYEQYF | TGCAGCGTTGAAGGGGGGGCTAGCGTAGGTTACGAGCAGTACTTC
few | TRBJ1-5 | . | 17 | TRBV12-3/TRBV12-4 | CASSFRGRGYSNQPQHF | TGTGCCAGCAGTTTTCGGGGGAGGGGATATAGCAATCAGCCCCAGCATTTT
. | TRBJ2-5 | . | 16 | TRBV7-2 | CASSLAVSKGLATQYF | TGTGCCAGCAGCTTAGCGGTTAGCAAGGGATTAGCGACCCAGTACTTC
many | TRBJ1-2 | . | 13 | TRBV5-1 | CASSLDSGDGYTF | TGCGCCAGCAGCTTGGACAGCGGGGATGGCTACACCTTC
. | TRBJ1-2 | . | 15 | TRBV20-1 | CSAEQGNRPNYGYTF | TGCAGTGCTGAGCAGGGGAACAGGCCTAACTATGGCTACACCTTC
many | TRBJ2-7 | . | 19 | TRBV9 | CASSVRSGADFSSRYEQYF | TGTGCCAGCAGCGTAAGGTCAGGGGCGGATTTTTCGTCCCGCTACGAGCAGTACTTC
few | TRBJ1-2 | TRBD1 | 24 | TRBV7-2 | CASRQPDRLWSRPQRFRPNYGYTF | TGTGCCAGCAGGCAACCGGACAGGTTATGGTCAAGGCCCCAAAGGTTTCGCCCTAACTATGGCTACACCTTC
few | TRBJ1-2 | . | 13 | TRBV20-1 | CSVGEGALNGYTF | TGCAGTGTAGGAGAAGGGGCGCTGAATGGCTACACCTTC
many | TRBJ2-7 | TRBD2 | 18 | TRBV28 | CASRKRGTSGRMGYEQYF | TGTGCCAGCAGAAAAAGGGGGACTAGCGGGAGGATGGGCTACGAGCAGTACTTC
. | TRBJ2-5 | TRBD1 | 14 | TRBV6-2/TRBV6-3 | CASIRTGGRETQYF | TGTGCCAGCATTCGGACAGGGGGCAGGGAGACCCAGTACTTC
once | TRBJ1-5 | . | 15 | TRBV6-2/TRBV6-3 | CASSSAGDGDQPQHF | TGTGCCAGCAGTTCGGCGGGGGACGGAGATCAGCCCCAGCATTTT
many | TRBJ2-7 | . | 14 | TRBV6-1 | CASSEVIGLEEQYF | TGTGCCAGCAGTGAAGTGATAGGGCTTGAGGAGCAGTACTTC